In its sample, the clone carrying this T cell receptor (beta chain) was seen many times. TCR beta CDR3 regions were amplified from RNA transcripts. A set of HTBI primers served as the primers for a first-round RT-PCR of the TCR CDR3. TCRdb re-derived calls from the multiplex PCR reads in MiXCR, one entry per CDR3 protein. The table has about 500,000 distinct CDR3 sequences, roughly 18% seen once. Germline V gene sequence: CDR1 SGHAT, CDR2 FQDESV (reference sequence). Losses at the gene ends were 5 bases for V and 5 bases for J; bases not matched to a gene: 9. This CDR3 region has 14 residues. This sample was included in a study of T cells in Graves' hyperthyroidism and ophthalmopathy.

The sequence derives from a woman aged 18-35 years with Graves' ophthalmopathy. The J gene is TRBJ2-7, the V gene TRBV11-1; 7 bases are shared with TRBD1. The source material was blood. CDR3 region: CASSIQTGSHEQYF. CDR3 coding DNA: TGTGCCAGCAGCATCCAGACAGGGTCACACGAGCAGTACTTC. The full variable domain, its missing parts supplied by reference TRBV11-1 and TRBJ2-7, is EAEVAQSPRYKITEKSQAVAFWCDPISGHATLYWYRQILGQGPELLVQFQDESVVDDSQLPKDRFSAERLKGVDSTLKIQPAELGDSAMYLCASSIQTGSHEQYFGPGTRLTVT.